Here is one TCR beta chain with its context. The data were taken from a study of OX40 agonist ivuxolimab in advanced cancers. Repertoires were generated with immunoSEQ multiplex PCR, while TCRdb's copy carries only in-frame clones and drops some. The sample gives 77,000 or so clones, approximately 89% of which show up once; 2% to 2.5% is in the top ten. J was trimmed by 6 bases and V by 4 bases; bases with no gene match: 9. CDR3 length equals 15 residues. Germline V lookup: CDR1 SGHRS, CDR2 YFSETQ. The starting material was CD4+ or CD8+ T cells sorted from blood, obtained in a trial of the OX40 agonist ivuxolimab. The sequence was collected from an adult with an advanced solid tumor such as melanoma, head and neck, liver or kidney cancer. J is TRBJ2-1 and V is TRBV5-1; 8 bases agree with TRBD1. In DNA, the CDR3 is TGCGCCAGCAGCCTAGGGGACAGGCCAAGCAATGAGCAGTTCTTC. It is translated as CASSLGDRPSNEQFF.